One sample yielded the 2 T cell receptor beta chains listed below, sequenced in a study of blood T cell repertoires in COVID-19. Repertoires were generated with immunoSEQ multiplex PCR, while TCRdb's copy carries only in-frame clones and drops some. The data hold roughly 77,000 clones, with around four fifths observed a single time. Sequences were obtained from peripheral blood. Source of these receptors: a man in his 60s with COVID-19, enrolled during active disease.

The chain is built from TRBV28 and TRBJ1-1, with D unresolved. Germline V lookup: CDR1 MDHEN, CDR2 SYDVKM. V gave up 6 bases and J gave up 5 bases, with 19 bases separating them. This CDR3 region has 15 residues. This chain's CDR3 is CASSALVPLETEAFF. The CDR3 DNA sequence: TGTGCCAGCAGCGCGCTTGTCCCACTGGAGACTGAAGCTTTCTTT.

V usage is TRBV5-1 and J usage is TRBJ2-5; TRBD1 matches 7 bases. The CDR3 has 15 residues. Germline trimming cut 4 bases from V and 2 bases from J; bases unmatched to any gene: 8. Germline V lookup: CDR1 SGHRS, CDR2 YFSETQ. The CDR3 coding sequence is TGCGCCAGCAGCCGGCAGACGGGACAGCAAGAGACCCAGTACTTC. It yields the protein CASSRQTGQQETQYF.